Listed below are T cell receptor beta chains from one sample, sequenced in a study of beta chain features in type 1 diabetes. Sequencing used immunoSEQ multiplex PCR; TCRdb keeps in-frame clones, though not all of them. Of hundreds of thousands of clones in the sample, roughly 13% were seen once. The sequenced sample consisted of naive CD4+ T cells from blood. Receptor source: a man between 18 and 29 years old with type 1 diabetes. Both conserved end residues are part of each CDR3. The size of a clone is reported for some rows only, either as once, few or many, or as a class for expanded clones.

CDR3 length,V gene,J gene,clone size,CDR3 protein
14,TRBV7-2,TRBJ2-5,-,CATSGALMQETQYF
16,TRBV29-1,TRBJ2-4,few,CSVQGVAGGSRDIQYF
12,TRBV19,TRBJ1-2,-,CASSFTDYGYTF
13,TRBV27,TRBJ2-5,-,CAMPGRKQETQYF
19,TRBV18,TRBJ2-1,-,CASSPPLGDGDSSYNEQFF
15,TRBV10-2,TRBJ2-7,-,CASMSTGGVSYEQYF
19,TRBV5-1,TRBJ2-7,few,CASSLAEQEPGLATYEQYF
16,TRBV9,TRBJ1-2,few,CASSVGGQGSNYGYTF
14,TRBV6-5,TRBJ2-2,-,CASSYSQVTGELFF
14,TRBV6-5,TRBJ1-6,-,CAKNPGQGNSPLHF
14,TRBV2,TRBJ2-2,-,CATRQRDDTGELFF
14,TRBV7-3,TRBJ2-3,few,CASSLGTSAYTQYF
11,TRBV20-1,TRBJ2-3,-,CSALNPDTQYF
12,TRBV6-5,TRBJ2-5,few,CASSEGWETQYF
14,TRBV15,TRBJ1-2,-,CATSREPGIYGYTF
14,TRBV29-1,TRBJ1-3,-,CSARGQGYGNTIYF
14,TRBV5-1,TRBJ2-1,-,CASGLGQGYNEQFF
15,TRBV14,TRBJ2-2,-,CASSHRQGNTGELFF
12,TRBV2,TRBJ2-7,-,CASSGRSYEQYF
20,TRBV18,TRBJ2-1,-,CASSPLTSGGLGSVHNEQFF
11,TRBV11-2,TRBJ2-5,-,CASSRQETQYF
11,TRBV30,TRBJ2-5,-,CAWATGDGGYF
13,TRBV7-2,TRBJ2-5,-,CGSRGDTGETQYF
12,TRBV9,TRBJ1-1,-,CASSVSDTEAFF
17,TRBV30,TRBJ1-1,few,CAWSGDRVPIRNTEAFF
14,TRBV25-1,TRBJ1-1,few,CASTTTGGKSEAFF
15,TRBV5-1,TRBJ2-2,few,CASSLGLGDTGELFF
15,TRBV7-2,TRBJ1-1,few,CASSLVGQSNTEAFF
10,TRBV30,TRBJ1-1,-,CAFWYTEAFF
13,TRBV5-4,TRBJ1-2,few,CASSFDRVYGYTF
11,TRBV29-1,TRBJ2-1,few,CSVVPGSEQFF
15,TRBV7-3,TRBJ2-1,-,CASSLMGARANEQFF
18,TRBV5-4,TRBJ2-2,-,CASSLIPSGSVNTGELFF
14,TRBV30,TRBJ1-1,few,CAWSRGGAVTEAFF
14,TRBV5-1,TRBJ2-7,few,CASSSRTGTYEQYF
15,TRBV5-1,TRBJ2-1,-,CASSLTLAGANEQFF
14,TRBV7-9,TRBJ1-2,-,CASSFADRIYGYTF
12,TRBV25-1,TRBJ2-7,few,CASSEGVGEQYF
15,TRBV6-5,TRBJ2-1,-,CASSEWGQIINEQFF
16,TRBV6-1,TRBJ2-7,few,CASSEGASGTHYEQYF
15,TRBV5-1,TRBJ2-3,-,CASSPLPPGTDTQYF
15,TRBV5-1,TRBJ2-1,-,CASSEDTSSYNEQFF
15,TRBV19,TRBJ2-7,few,CASSIDGALPYEQYF
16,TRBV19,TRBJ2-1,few,CASRWTGGELGNEQFF
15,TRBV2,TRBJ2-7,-,CASSEAWQKIYEQYF
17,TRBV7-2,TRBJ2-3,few,CASSLMVSGGMTDTQYF
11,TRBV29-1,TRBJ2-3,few,CSVVRADTQYF
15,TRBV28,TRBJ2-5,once,CASSSGPSIAETQYF
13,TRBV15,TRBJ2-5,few,CATSIQGKGTQYF
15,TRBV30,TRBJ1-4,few,CAWTLNSSGNEKLFF
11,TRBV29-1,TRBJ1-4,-,CSLAVGEKLFF
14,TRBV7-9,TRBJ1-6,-,CAIPSPEKNSPLHF
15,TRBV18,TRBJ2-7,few,CASSPGTGVSYEQYF
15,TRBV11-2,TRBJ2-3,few,CASSLEAGYTDTQYF